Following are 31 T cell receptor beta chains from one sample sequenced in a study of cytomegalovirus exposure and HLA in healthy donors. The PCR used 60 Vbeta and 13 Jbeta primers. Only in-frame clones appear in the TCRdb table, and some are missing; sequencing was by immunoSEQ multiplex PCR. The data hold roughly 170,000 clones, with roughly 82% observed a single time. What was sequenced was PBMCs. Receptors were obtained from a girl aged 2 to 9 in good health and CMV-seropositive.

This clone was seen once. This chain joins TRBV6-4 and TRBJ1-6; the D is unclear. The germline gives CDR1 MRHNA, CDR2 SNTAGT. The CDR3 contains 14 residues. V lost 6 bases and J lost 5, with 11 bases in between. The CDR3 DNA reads TGTGCCAGCAGCTTGACTGTCAATAATTCACCCCTCCACTTT. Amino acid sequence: CASSLTVNNSPLHF.

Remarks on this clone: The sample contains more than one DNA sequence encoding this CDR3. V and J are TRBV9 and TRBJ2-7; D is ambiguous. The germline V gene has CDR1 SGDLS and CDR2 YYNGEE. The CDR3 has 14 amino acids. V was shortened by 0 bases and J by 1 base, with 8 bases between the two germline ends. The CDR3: CASSVGPGSYEQYF. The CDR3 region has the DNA TGTGCCAGCAGCGTAGGTCCAGGATCCTACGAGCAGTACTTC.

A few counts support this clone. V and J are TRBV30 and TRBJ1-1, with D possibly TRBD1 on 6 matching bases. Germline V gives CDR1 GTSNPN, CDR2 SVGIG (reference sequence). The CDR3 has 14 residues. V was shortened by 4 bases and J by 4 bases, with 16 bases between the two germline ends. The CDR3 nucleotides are TGTGCCTGGAATCCCGGGACACCCTTCACTGAAGCTTTCTTT. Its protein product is CAWNPGTPFTEAFF.

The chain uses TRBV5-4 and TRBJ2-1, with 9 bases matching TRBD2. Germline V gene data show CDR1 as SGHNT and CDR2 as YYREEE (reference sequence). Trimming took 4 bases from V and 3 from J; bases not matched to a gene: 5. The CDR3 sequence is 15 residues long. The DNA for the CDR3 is TGTGCCAGCAGCCGGCGGACTAGCGTCTACAATGAGCAGTTCTTC. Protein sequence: CASSRRTSVYNEQFF. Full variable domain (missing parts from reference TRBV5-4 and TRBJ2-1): ETGVTQSPTHLIKTRGQQVTLRCSSQSGHNTVSWYQQALGQGPQFIFQYYREEENGRGNFPPRFSGLQFPNYSSELNVNALELDDSALYLCASSRRTSVYNEQFFGPGTRLTVL.

CDR3: CASSYAGTSGSSSYNEQFF. DNA for the CDR3: TGTGCCAGCAGCTACGCCGGGACTAGCGGGAGCAGCTCCTACAATGAGCAGTTCTTC. The chain uses TRBV11-3 and TRBJ2-1; 14 bases line up with TRBD2. The CDR3 spans 19 residues. The V and J ends lost 4 bases and 0 bases, in that order; junction bases with no gene match: 8. Germline V gives CDR1 SGHNT, CDR2 YENEEA.

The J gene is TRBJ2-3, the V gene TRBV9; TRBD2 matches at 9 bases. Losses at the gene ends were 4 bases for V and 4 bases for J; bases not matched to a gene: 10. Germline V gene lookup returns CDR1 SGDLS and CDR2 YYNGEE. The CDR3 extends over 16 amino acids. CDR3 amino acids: CASSPGTSNRADTQYF. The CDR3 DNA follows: TGTGCCAGCAGCCCCGGGACTAGCAATCGGGCAGATACGCAGTATTTT.

The CDR3 sequence is CASSSASGVDTQYF. In nucleotides, the CDR3 is TGTGCCAGCAGCTCGGCTAGCGGGGTGGATACGCAGTATTTT. V is TRBV11-2 and J is TRBJ2-3; 9 bases are shared with TRBD2. This CDR3 contains 14 residues. Germline V gene data show CDR1 as SGHAT and CDR2 as FQNNGV. Germline trimming cut 4 bases from V and 6 bases from J; bases unmatched to any gene: 5.

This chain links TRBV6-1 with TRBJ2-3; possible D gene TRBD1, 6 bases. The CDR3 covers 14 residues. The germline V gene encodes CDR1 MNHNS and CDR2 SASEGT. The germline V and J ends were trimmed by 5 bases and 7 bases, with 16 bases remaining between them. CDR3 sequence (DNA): TGTGCCAGCAGTATACTGACAGGTGAAAATACGCAGTATTTT. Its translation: CASSILTGENTQYF.

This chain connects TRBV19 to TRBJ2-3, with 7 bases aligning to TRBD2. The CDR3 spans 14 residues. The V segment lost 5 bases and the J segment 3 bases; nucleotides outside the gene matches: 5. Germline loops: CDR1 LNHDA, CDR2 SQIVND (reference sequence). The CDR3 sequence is CASSYGRETDTQYF. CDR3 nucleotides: TGTGCCAGTAGTTATGGGCGGGAGACAGATACGCAGTATTTT. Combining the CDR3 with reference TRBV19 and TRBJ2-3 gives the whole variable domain DGGITQSPKYLFRKEGQNVTLSCEQNLNHDAMYWYRQDPGQGLRLIYYSQIVNDFQKGDIAEGYSVSREKKESFPLTVTSAQKNPTAFYLCASSYGRETDTQYFGPGTRLTVL.

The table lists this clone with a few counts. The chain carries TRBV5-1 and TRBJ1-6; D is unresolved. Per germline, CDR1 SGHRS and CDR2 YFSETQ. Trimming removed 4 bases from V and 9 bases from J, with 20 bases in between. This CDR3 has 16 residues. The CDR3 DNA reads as TGCGCCAGCAGCCTCCTACTGACCGGAGAGGGTTCACCCCTCCACTTT. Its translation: CASSLLLTGEGSPLHF. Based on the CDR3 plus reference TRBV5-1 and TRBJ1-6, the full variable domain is KAGVTQTPRYLIKTRGQQVTLSCSPISGHRSVSWYQQTPGQGLQFLFEYFSETQRNKGNFPGRFSGRQFSNSRSEMNVSTLELGDSALYLCASSLLLTGEGSPLHFGNGTRLTVT.

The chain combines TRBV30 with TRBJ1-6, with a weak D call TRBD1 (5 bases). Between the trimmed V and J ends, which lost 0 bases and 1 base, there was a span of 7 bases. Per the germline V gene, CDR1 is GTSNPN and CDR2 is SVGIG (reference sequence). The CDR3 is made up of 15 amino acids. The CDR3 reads CAWSVGGSYNSPLHF. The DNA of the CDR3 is TGTGCCTGGAGTGTCGGGGGTTCCTATAATTCACCCCTCCACTTT.

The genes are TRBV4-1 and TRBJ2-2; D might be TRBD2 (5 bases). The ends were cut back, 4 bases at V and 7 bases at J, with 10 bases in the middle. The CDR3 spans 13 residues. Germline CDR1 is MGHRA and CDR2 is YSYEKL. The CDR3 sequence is CASSRPAGGELFF. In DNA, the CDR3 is TGCGCCAGCAGCCGGCCCGCGGGCGGGGAGCTGTTTTTT.

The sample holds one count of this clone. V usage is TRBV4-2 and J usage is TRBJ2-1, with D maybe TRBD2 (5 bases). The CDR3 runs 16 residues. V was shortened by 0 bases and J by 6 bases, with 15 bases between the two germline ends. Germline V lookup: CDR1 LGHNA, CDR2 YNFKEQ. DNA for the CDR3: TGTGCCAGCAGCCAAGATTGGGCTAGCCTACTCAATGAGCAGTTCTTC. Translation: CASSQDWASLLNEQFF.

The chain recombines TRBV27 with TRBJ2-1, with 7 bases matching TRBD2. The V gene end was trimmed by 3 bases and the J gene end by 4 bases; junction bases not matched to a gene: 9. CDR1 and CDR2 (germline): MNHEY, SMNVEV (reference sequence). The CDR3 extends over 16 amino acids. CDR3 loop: CASSLGLAVFYNEQFF. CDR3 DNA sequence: TGTGCCAGCAGTTTGGGGCTAGCGGTGTTTTACAATGAGCAGTTCTTC.

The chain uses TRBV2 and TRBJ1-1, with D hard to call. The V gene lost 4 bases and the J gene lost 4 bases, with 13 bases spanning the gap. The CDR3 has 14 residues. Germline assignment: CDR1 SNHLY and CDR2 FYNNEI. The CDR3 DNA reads TGTGCCAGCAGTGTAGTCTCAATGATCACTGAAGCTTTCTTT. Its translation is CASSVVSMITEAFF.

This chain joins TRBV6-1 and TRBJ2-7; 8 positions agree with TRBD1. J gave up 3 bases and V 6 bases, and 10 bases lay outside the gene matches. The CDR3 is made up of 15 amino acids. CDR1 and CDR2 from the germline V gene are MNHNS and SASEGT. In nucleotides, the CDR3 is TGTGCCAGCAGCTACCTCCGGGACAGGTACTACGAGCAGTACTTC. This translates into CASSYLRDRYYEQYF.

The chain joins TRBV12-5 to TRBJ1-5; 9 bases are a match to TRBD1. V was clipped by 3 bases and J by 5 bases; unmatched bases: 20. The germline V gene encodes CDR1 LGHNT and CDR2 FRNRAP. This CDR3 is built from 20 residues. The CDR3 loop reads CASGFMFDVPPTGGDQPQHF. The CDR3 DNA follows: TGTGCTAGTGGTTTCATGTTTGATGTCCCTCCCACAGGGGGCGATCAGCCCCAGCATTTT. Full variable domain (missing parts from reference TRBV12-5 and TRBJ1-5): DARVTQTPRHKVTEMGQEVTMRCQPILGHNTVFWYRQTMMQGLELLAYFRNRAPLDDSGMPKDRFSAEMPDATLATLKIQPSEPRDSAVYFCASGFMFDVPPTGGDQPQHFGDGTRLSIL.

The DNA of the CDR3 is TGTGCCAGCAGCTCGGGACAGGGGCGCGACAATGAGCAGTTCTTC. Amino acids: CASSSGQGRDNEQFF. The chain combines TRBV7-9 with TRBJ2-1, with 10 bases aligning to TRBD1. Looked up from germline, CDR1 is SEHNR and CDR2 is FQNEAQ (reference sequence). Trimming cost V 4 bases and J 5 bases; bases outside gene matches: 5. The CDR3 length is 15 residues.

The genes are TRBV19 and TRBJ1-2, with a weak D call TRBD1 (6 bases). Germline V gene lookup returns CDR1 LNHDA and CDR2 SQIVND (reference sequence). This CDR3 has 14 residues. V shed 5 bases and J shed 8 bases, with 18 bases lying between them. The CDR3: CASSYRDLWLGYTF. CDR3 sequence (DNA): TGTGCCAGTAGTTACAGGGACCTATGGCTCGGCTACACCTTC. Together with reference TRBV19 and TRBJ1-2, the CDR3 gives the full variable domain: DGGITQSPKYLFRKEGQNVTLSCEQNLNHDAMYWYRQDPGQGLRLIYYSQIVNDFQKGDIAEGYSVSREKKESFPLTVTSAQKNPTAFYLCASSYRDLWLGYTFGSGTRLTVV.

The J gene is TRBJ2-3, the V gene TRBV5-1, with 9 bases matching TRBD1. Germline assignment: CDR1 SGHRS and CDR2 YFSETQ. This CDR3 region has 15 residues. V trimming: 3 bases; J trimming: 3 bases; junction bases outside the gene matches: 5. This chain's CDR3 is CASSSWTGETDTQYF. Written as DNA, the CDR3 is TGCGCCAGCAGCTCTTGGACAGGGGAAACAGATACGCAGTATTTT.

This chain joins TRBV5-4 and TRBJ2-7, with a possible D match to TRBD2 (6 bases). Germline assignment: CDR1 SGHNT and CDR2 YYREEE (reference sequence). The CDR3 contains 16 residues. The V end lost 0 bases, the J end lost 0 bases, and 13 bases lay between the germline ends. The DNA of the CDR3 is TGTGCCAGCAGCTTGGACAGCGGGCTAAGCTCCTACGAGCAGTACTTC. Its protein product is CASSLDSGLSSYEQYF.

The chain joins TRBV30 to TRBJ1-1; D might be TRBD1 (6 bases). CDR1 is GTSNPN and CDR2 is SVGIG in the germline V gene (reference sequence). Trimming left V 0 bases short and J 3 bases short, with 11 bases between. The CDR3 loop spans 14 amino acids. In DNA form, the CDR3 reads TGTGCCTGGAGTGTAGGGGGGGCTTACACTGAAGCTTTCTTT. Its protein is CAWSVGGAYTEAFF. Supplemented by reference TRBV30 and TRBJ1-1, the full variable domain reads SQTIHQWPATLVQPVGSPLSLECTVEGTSNPNLYWYRQAAGRGLQLLFYSVGIGQISSEVPQNLSASRPQDRQFILSSKKLLLSDSGFYLCAWSVGGAYTEAFFGQGTRLTVV.

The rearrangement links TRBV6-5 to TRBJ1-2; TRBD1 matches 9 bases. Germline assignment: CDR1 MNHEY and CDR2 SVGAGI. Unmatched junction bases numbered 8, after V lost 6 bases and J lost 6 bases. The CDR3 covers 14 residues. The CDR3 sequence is CASSRPDRGNGYTF. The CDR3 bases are TGTGCCAGCAGCCGCCCGGACAGGGGAAATGGCTACACCTTC.

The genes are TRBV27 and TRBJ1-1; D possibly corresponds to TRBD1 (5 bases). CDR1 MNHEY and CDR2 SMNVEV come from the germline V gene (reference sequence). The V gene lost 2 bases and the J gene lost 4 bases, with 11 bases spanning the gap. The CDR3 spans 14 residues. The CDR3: CASSLGGAFTEAFF. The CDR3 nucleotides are TGTGCCAGCAGTTTAGGCGGGGCCTTCACTGAAGCTTTCTTT.

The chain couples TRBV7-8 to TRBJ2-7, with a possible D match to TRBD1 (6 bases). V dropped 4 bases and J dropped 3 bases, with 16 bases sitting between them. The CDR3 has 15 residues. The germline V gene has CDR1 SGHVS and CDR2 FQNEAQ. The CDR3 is CASSYGQGTFYEQYF. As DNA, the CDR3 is TGTGCCAGCAGCTACGGGCAGGGGACCTTCTACGAGCAGTACTTC.

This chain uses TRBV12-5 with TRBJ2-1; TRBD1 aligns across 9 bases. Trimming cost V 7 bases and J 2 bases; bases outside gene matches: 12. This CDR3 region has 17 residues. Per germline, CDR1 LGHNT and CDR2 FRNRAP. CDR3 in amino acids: CASALGRTGVPYNEQFF. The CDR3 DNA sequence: TGTGCTAGTGCCCTGGGCCGGACAGGGGTTCCCTACAATGAGCAGTTCTTC.

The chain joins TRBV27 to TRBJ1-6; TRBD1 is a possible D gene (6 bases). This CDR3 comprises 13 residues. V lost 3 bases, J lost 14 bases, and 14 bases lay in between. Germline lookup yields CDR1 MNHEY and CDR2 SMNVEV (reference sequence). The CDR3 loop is CASSLRQGITLHF. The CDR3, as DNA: TGTGCCAGCAGTTTGCGCCAGGGGATCACCCTCCACTTT.

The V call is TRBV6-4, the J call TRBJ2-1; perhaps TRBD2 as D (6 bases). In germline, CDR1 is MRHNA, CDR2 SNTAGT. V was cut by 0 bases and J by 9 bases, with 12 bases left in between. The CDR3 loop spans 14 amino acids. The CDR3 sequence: CASSDSGGVTEQFF. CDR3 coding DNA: TGTGCCAGCAGTGACTCGGGGGGAGTAACTGAGCAGTTCTTC.

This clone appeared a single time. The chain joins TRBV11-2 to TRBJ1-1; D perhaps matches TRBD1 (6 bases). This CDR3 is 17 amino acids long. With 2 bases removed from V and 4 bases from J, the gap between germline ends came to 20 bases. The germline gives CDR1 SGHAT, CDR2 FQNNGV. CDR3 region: CASSLPLLRGMSTEAFF. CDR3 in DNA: TGTGCCAGCAGCTTACCATTACTCAGGGGAATGAGCACTGAAGCTTTCTTT. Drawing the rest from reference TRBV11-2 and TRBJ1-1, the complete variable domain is EAGVAQSPRYKIIEKRQSVAFWCNPISGHATLYWYQQILGQGPKLLIQFQNNGVVDDSQLPKDRFSAERLKGVDSTLKIQPAKLEDSAVYLCASSLPLLRGMSTEAFFGQGTRLTVV.

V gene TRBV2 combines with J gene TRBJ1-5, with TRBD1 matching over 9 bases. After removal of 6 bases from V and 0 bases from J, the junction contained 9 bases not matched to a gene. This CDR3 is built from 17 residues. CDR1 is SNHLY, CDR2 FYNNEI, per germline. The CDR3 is CASRRGTGLHSNQPQHF. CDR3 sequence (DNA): TGTGCCAGCAGGAGGGGGACAGGGCTCCATAGCAATCAGCCCCAGCATTTT.

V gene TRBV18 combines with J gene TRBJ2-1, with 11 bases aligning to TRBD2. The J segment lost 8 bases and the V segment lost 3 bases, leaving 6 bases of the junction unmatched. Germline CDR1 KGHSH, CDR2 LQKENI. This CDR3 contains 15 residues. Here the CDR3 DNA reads TGTGCCAGCTCACCCCTAGCGGGGGGAGGCCATGAGCAGTTCTTC. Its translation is CASSPLAGGGHEQFF.